This passage covers 21 T cell receptor beta chains from one sample sequenced in a study of shared clonotypes between healthy human individuals. Assay: immunoSEQ multiplex PCR; the TCRdb copy retains only in-frame clones and omits some. The sample consists of about 95,000 clones, roughly two thirds of them appearing once. Material: memory CD8+ T cells sorted from blood. The subset denotes: CD45RO+ cells pooled with CCR7-negative TemRA cells. These receptors all come from a young man in good health.

This clone was seen once. Written as DNA, the CDR3 is TGCACCAGCAGCCAAGATCGGAAGGTGTACGCCTTC. Translation gives CTSSQDRKVYAF. V gene TRBV1 combines with J gene TRBJ1-2. TRBV1 is assigned pseudogene status. The CDR3 has 12 residues.

The CDR3 DNA reads as TGTGCCAGCCCCTTTTACAGGGGCAATGAGCAGTTCTTC. It codes for CASPFYRGNEQFF. V is TRBV5-8 and J is TRBJ2-1; 7 nucleotides agree with TRBD1. After removal of 7 bases from V and 6 bases from J, the junction contained 7 bases not matched to a gene. The CDR3 spans 13 residues. CDR1 is SGHTS, CDR2 YDEGEE, per germline.

This chain uses TRBV25-1 with TRBJ2-1; no reliable D call. Germline lookup yields CDR1 MGHDK and CDR2 SYGVNS. V was cut by 8 bases and J by 5 bases, with 13 bases left in between. This CDR3 is 13 amino acids long. The CDR3 protein is CASLDPTDNEQFF. DNA of the CDR3: TGTGCCAGCCTCGACCCCACCGACAATGAGCAGTTCTTC.

The V call is TRBV7-9, the J call TRBJ2-7, with D possibly TRBD1 on 6 matching bases. Per the germline V gene, CDR1 is SEHNR and CDR2 is FQNEAQ (reference sequence). This CDR3 contains 14 residues. V lost 5 bases, J lost 1 base, and 12 bases lay in between. In DNA, the CDR3 is TGTGCCAGCAGCGGGACATTAAGTTCCTACGAGCAGTACTTC. It codes for CASSGTLSSYEQYF.

This clone appeared once. The rearrangement links TRBV28 to TRBJ2-5, with 7 bases that match TRBD1. The J segment lost 4 bases and the V segment lost 4 bases, leaving 9 bases of the junction unmatched. This CDR3 is 15 amino acids long. The germline V gene has CDR1 MDHEN and CDR2 SYDVKM. In DNA form, the CDR3 reads TGTGCCAGCAGTTCCCGGGACAGAGAGCTAGAGACCCAGTACTTC. Protein: CASSSRDRELETQYF.

This clone was seen a handful of times. The chain links TRBV6-1 to TRBJ2-1, with a tentative D call TRBD2 (6 bases). Germline-derived CDR1 and CDR2 are MNHNS and SASEGT. V lost 5 bases to trimming and J lost 12 bases, with 14 bases between them. The CDR3 has 12 amino acids. CDR3 amino acids: CASSSTGTGQFF. The CDR3 DNA is TGTGCCAGCAGTTCAACGGGGACTGGGCAGTTCTTC.

This clone was observed a handful of times. V usage is TRBV29-1 and J usage is TRBJ1-2; TRBD1 aligns across 8 bases. V was pared by 7 bases and J by 2 bases, with 9 bases of the junction left unmatched. Germline-derived CDR1 and CDR2 are SQVTM and ANQGSEA. CDR3 length: 14 residues. CDR3 nucleotides: TGCAGCGCTGACCGGACAGGGACGAACTATGGCTACACCTTC. This encodes CSADRTGTNYGYTF.

V gene TRBV10-3 combines with J gene TRBJ2-1, with TRBD2 matching over 13 bases. V was clipped by 6 bases and J by 12 bases; unmatched bases: 20. The CDR3 spans 18 residues. The germline gives CDR1 ENHRY, CDR2 SYGVKD. This CDR3 is CAISSGLAGVSSTDGQFF. In DNA form, the CDR3 reads TGTGCCATCAGCTCCGGACTAGCGGGAGTGTCAAGTACAGATGGGCAGTTCTTC.

In its sample, this clone was seen a few times. The chain carries TRBV4-1 and TRBJ1-1; D gene uncertain. The V end was cut by 5 bases, the J end by 2 bases, with 12 bases between. The length of the CDR3 is 14 residues. Germline lookup yields CDR1 MGHRA and CDR2 YSYEKL. CDR3 loop: CASSYRASNTEAFF. Here the CDR3 DNA reads TGCGCCAGCAGCTACCGGGCAAGCAACACTGAAGCTTTCTTT.

The chain has TRBV5-5 and TRBJ2-7; 9 bases fit TRBD1. Germline CDR1 is SGHKS and CDR2 is YYEKEE (reference sequence). The CDR3 is 14 amino acids. V shed 5 bases, J shed 10 bases, and the junction held 13 bases outside the gene matches. The CDR3 here is CASSLQGAVSEQYF. CDR3 in DNA: TGTGCCAGCAGTTTACAGGGGGCCGTTTCGGAACAGTACTTC.

This chain links TRBV27 with TRBJ1-5; D possibly corresponds to TRBD1 (6 bases). Germline V CDR1 and CDR2: MNHEY, SMNVEV (reference sequence). V was trimmed by 0 bases and J by 4 bases, leaving 13 bases between them. This CDR3 contains 16 residues. CDR3 bases: TGTGCCAGCAGTTTATCCCCGCCTCAGGGGAATCAGCCCCAGCATTTT. Its protein product is CASSLSPPQGNQPQHF.

The chain recombines TRBV7-8 with TRBJ2-7, with TRBD2 as a possible D gene (5 bases). V lost 5 bases and J lost 3, with 23 bases in between. The CDR3 covers 17 residues. CDR1 SGHVS and CDR2 FQNEAQ come from the germline V gene. CDR3 in DNA: TGTGCCAGCAGCATCTCGAGGGCTAAAATTCAAAGCTACGAGCAGTACTTC. The encoded protein is CASSISRAKIQSYEQYF.

This clone was picked up a small number of times. This chain links TRBV15 with TRBJ2-7; TRBD2 aligns across 9 bases. J was trimmed by 4 bases and V by 0 bases; bases with no gene match: 4. This CDR3 region has 15 residues. Germline V gene lookup returns CDR1 LNHNV and CDR2 YYDKDF (reference sequence). The CDR3 region is CATSRETGLAYEQYF. For the CDR3, the DNA is TGTGCCACCAGCAGAGAAACGGGACTAGCATACGAGCAGTACTTC.

This rearrangement joins TRBV11-2 to TRBJ2-2; D call uncertain. Germline loops: CDR1 SGHAT, CDR2 FQNNGV. This CDR3 has 12 residues. Trimming stripped 5 bases from V and 3 bases from J, with 4 bases between. This CDR3 reads CASSAYTGELFF. The CDR3 DNA sequence: TGTGCCAGCAGCGCTTACACCGGGGAGCTGTTTTTT.

The chain links TRBV5-8 to TRBJ2-6; 9 bases agree with TRBD1. With V trimmed by 1 base and J by 0 bases, 5 bases remained unmatched. This CDR3 has 18 amino acids. Germline V gene sequence: CDR1 SGHTS, CDR2 YDEGEE. This CDR3 is CASSLLGQGHSGANVLTF. CDR3 nucleotides: TGTGCCAGCAGCTTGCTGGGACAGGGTCACTCTGGGGCCAACGTCCTGACTTTC.

The chain links TRBV5-6 to TRBJ1-3, with D possibly being TRBD1 (6 bases). Trimming removed 2 bases at V and 0 bases at J, with 18 bases between. This CDR3 comprises 18 residues. Germline V lookup: CDR1 SGHDT, CDR2 YYEEEE. The CDR3 DNA is TGTGCCAGCAGCTTTTTTATACAGGGTTCTTACTCTGGAAACACCATATATTTT. Translated: CASSFFIQGSYSGNTIYF. Using reference TRBV5-6 and TRBJ1-3 for the parts outside the CDR3, the full variable domain is DAGVTQSPTHLIKTRGQQVTLRCSPKSGHDTVSWYQQALGQGPQFIFQYYEEEERQRGNFPDRFSGHQFPNYSSELNVNALLLGDSALYLCASSFFIQGSYSGNTIYFGEGSWLTVV.

The count of this clone is one. V usage is TRBV6-5 and J usage is TRBJ2-3; 8 positions agree with TRBD2. The CDR3 is 15 amino acids. After removal of 0 bases from V and 1 base from J, the junction contained 0 bases not matched to a gene. From germline, CDR1 is MNHEY and CDR2 SVGAGI. The CDR3 sequence: CASSYSREGTDTQYF. CDR3 in DNA: TGTGCCAGCAGTTACTCGCGGGAGGGCACAGATACGCAGTATTTT.

This sequence joins TRBV7-8 and TRBJ1-4; a weak D match, TRBD1 (5 bases). Germline-derived CDR1 and CDR2 are SGHVS and FQNEAQ. The V end was cut by 2 bases, the J end by 4 bases, with 29 bases between. This CDR3 region has 21 residues. In DNA form, the CDR3 reads TGTGCCAGCAGCTTATTCCCGGGACTTTCGTGGACTTCAGTCAGTAATGAAAAACTGTTTTTT. Its protein is CASSLFPGLSWTSVSNEKLFF.

As for this clone: Being one base from a much bigger clone, this may be a read error. This sequence joins TRBV11-2 and TRBJ2-3, with a possible D match to TRBD2 (7 bases). Germline CDR1 SGHAT, CDR2 FQNNGV. This CDR3 contains 15 residues. V lost 5 bases and J 3 bases, leaving 15 bases between the germline ends. CDR3 nucleotide sequence: TGTGCCAGCAGCCATGGGGGGGCTGAAACAGATACGCAGTATTTT. Amino acids: CASSHGGAETDTQYF.

The rearrangement links TRBV13 to TRBJ2-6; D is ambiguous. Trimming pared 2 bases from V and 0 bases from J, leaving 17 bases between. This CDR3 comprises 19 residues. Germline CDR1 PRHDT, CDR2 FYEKMQ (reference sequence). The CDR3 region is CASSLFGWAGDSGANVLTF. CDR3 sequence (DNA): TGTGCCAGCAGCTTATTTGGCTGGGCTGGGGACTCTGGGGCCAACGTCCTGACTTTC.

This clone was detected only a few times. V is TRBV5-1 and J is TRBJ1-1; 10 bases fit TRBD1. Germline-derived CDR1 and CDR2 are SGHRS and YFSETQ. The CDR3 consists of 17 residues. Germline trimming cut 0 bases from V and 8 bases from J; bases unmatched to any gene: 13. Here the CDR3 reads CASSLGDRGRTPWEAFF. The CDR3 bases are TGCGCCAGCAGCTTGGGGGACAGGGGCAGGACTCCTTGGGAAGCTTTCTTT.